What follows is one T cell receptor (beta chain) and its context. Germline assignment: CDR1 GTSNPN and CDR2 SVGIG (reference sequence). The CDR3 spans 15 residues. V shed 0 bases and J shed 2 bases, with 10 bases lying between them. This sample is part of a study of control samples from healthy donors and cancer patients. The assay was immunoSEQ multiplex PCR, and TCRdb's table has in-frame clones only and misses some. The sample carries about 95,000 clones, around four fifths recorded once. The sequence was collected from a man aged 30 to 45 in good health. The V call is TRBV30, the J call TRBJ2-2; D is tentatively TRBD1 or TRBD2 (5 bases each). The sequenced sample was blood. CDR3: CAWSVRGANTGELFF. The CDR3 DNA reads as TGTGCCTGGAGTGTACGAGGGGCTAACACCGGGGAGCTGTTTTTT.